This TCR beta chain was sequenced in a study of PD-1 blockade in classical Hodgkin lymphoma. Study information: Patients were treated with nivolumab at 3 mg/kg, and this was given intravenously every 2 weeks.

General study results and limits: Lower baseline TCR diversity marked trial partial responders and progressors. No one has yet defined what causes the repertoire differences, which may be disease activity or prior therapy. CD8+ TCR diversity did not rise significantly by C4D1, unlike CD4+.

The CDR3 extends over 15 amino acids. The V and J ends lost 2 bases and 6 bases respectively, with 18 bases between them. Germline CDR1 is SGHRS and CDR2 is YFSETQ. Only in-frame clones appear in the TCRdb table, and some are missing; sequencing was by immunoSEQ multiplex PCR. The table records some 90,000 clones, 80% to 95% of them present only once. Every patient experienced relapse after autologous stem cell transplantation, and brentuximab vedotin exposure varied. Remarks on this clone: What it recognizes is unknown.

The sequence was collected from a human donor with classical Hodgkin lymphoma. This sequence joins TRBV5-1 and TRBJ2-7; D unclear. The specimen comprised peripheral blood mononuclear cells (PBMCs), sampled before the second cycle of nivolumab. In nucleotides, the CDR3 is TGCGCCAGCAGCTTTATCGATGCAGGTAGTCGCGAGCAGTACTTC. This gives the protein CASSFIDAGSREQYF.